One sample yielded the 5 T cell receptor beta chains listed below, sequenced in a study of T cell clonotyping in hematopoietic cell transplantation. The time point is: recipient sample about 28 days before transplant, after cytoreduction. Clones were read by immunoSEQ multiplex PCR, and TCRdb kept only the in-frame ones, dropping some. Here the sample spans some 13,000 clones, approximately 88% being singletons. This material consisted of peripheral blood mononuclear cells, taken before stem cell transplant. The receptor source for this set is a man aged 55-75 years with acute myeloid leukemia. Some clones in this sample may be carry-over from other donors' samples.

This chain uses TRBV6-1 with TRBJ1-1; D is perhaps TRBD1 (6 bases). Trimming pared 2 bases from V and 4 bases from J, leaving 11 bases between. Germline CDR1 is MNHNS and CDR2 is SASEGT. The CDR3 extends over 14 amino acids. The CDR3 region is CASSEPTGSTEAFF. The CDR3 bases are TGTGCCAGCAGTGAACCCACAGGGAGCACTGAAGCTTTCTTT.

This clone has more than one count but fewer than ten. The rearrangement uses TRBV5-1 and TRBJ2-5; possibly TRBD1 or TRBD2 for D (6 bases each). This CDR3 has 16 amino acids. V was shortened by 2 bases and J by 4 bases, with 18 bases between the two germline ends. Looked up from germline, CDR1 is SGHRS and CDR2 is YFSETQ. DNA of the CDR3: TGCGCCAGCAGCTTATCATTTGGGGGGCCGGGAGAGACCCAGTACTTC. It is translated as CASSLSFGGPGETQYF.

This clone was seen more than once but under ten times. This chain uses TRBV12-5 with TRBJ2-1; tentative D call: TRBD2 (6 bases). The CDR3 contains 14 residues. Germline V lookup: CDR1 LGHNT, CDR2 FRNRAP. The V and J ends lost 6 bases and 5 bases respectively, with 14 bases between them. As DNA, the CDR3 is TGTGCTAGTGGCTATGCCGGGAGACACAATGAGCAGTTCTTC. This sequence encodes CASGYAGRHNEQFF.

This clone was observed a single time. The chain joins TRBV7-6 to TRBJ2-5; D remains ambiguous. The CDR3 extends over 13 amino acids. Germline V gives CDR1 SGHVS, CDR2 FNYEAQ. V was pared by 3 bases and J by 1 base, with 6 bases between. CDR3 sequence reads: CASSLGLQETQYF. CDR3 DNA sequence: TGTGCCAGCAGCTTGGGCCTCCAAGAGACCCAGTACTTC.

This clone occurred a few times. The V and J genes are TRBV6-6 and TRBJ1-1, with TRBD1 matching 8 bases. The length of the CDR3 is 15 residues. In germline, CDR1 is MNHNY, CDR2 SVGAGI (reference sequence). V dropped 0 bases and J dropped 5; count of bases not matched to a gene: 5. The CDR3 DNA reads TGTGCCAGCAGTTACTCTCTACAGGGGGTGACTGAAGCTTTCTTT. It translates to CASSYSLQGVTEAFF.